This TCR beta chain was found in a study of radiation and T cells in renal cell carcinoma. Study-wide results and limits: Pretreatment tumor biopsies were lacking, so baseline clonotypes are unknown.

Time point: blood 4 weeks post-SBRT, at nephrectomy. The treatment was: 15 Gy SBRT to primary tumor, nephrectomy 4 weeks later. After SBRT, blood was collected at 2 and 4 weeks, plus baseline. About this clone itself: What it binds is unknown.

Trimming took 8 bases from V and 5 from J; bases not matched to a gene: 13. CDR1 and CDR2 from the germline V gene are MNHNY and SVGAGI (reference sequence). There are 16 residues in the CDR3. The assay was immunoSEQ multiplex PCR, and TCRdb's table has in-frame clones only and misses some. The sample includes 130,000 to 150,000 clones, approximately 86% of them seen just once. This sequence was found in a woman in her forties or fifties with renal cell carcinoma. The V and J genes are TRBV6-6 and TRBJ2-1; 9 bases match TRBD1. The sequencing here drew on blood, taken from a patient whose treatment included radiotherapy and nephrectomy. The CDR3 is CASVTRGQGTNNEQFF. CDR3 sequence (DNA): TGTGCCAGCGTAACGAGGGGACAGGGAACGAACAATGAGCAGTTCTTC.